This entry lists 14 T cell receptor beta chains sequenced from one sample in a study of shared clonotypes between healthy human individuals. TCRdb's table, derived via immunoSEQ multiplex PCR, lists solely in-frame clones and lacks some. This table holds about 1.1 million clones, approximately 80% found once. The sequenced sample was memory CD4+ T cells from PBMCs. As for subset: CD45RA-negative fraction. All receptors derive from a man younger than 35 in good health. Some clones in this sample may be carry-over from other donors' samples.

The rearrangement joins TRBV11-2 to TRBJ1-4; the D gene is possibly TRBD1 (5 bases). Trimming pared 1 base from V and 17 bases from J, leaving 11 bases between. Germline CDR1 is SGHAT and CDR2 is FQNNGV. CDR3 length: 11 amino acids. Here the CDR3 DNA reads TGTGCCAGCAGCTTAGGTGGGGGGGATTTTTTT. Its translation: CASSLGGGDFF. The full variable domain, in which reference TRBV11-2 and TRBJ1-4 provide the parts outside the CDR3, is EAGVAQSPRYKIIEKRQSVAFWCNPISGHATLYWYQQILGQGPKLLIQFQNNGVVDDSQLPKDRFSAERLKGVDSTLKIQPAKLEDSAVYLCASSLGGGDFFGSGTQLSVL.

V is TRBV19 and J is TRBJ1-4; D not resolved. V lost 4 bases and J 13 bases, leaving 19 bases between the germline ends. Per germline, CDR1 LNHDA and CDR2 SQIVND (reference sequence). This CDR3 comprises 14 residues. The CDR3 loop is CASSRDQTQSGLFF. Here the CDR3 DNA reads TGTGCCAGTAGTAGGGATCAGACCCAATCCGGACTGTTTTTT. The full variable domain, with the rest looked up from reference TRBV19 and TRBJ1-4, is DGGITQSPKYLFRKEGQNVTLSCEQNLNHDAMYWYRQDPGQGLRLIYYSQIVNDFQKGDIAEGYSVSREKKESFPLTVTSAQKNPTAFYLCASSRDQTQSGLFFGSGTQLSVL.

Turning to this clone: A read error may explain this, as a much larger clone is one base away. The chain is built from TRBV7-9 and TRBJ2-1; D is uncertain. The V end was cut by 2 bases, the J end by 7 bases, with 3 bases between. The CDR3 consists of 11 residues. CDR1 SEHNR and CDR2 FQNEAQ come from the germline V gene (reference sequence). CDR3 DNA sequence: TGTGCCAGCAGCTTATTTAATGAGCAGTTCTTC. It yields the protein CASSLFNEQFF.

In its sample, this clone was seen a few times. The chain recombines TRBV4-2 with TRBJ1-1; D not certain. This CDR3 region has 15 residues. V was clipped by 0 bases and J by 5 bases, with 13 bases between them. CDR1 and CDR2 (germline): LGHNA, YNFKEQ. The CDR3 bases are TGTGCCAGCAGCCAAGACGTTGGCATGAGGACTGAAGCTTTCTTT. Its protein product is CASSQDVGMRTEAFF.

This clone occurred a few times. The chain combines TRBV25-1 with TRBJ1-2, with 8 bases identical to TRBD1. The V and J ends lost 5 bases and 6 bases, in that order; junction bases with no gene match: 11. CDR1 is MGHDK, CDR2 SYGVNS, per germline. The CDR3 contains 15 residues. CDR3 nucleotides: TGTGCCAGCAGTCAACCAAAGACAGGGGTTAATGGCTACACCTTC. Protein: CASSQPKTGVNGYTF.

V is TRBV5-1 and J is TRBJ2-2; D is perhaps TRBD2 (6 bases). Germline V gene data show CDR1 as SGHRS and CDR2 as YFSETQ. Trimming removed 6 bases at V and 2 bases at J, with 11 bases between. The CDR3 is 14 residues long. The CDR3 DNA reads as TGCGCCAGCATGCCGGGAGCAAACACCGGGGAGCTGTTTTTT. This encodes CASMPGANTGELFF.

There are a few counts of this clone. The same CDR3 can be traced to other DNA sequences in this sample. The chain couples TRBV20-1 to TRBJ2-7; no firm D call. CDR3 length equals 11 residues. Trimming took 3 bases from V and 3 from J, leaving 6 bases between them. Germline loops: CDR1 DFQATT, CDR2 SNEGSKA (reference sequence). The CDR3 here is CSARSDYEQYF. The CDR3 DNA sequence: TGCAGTGCTAGGTCGGACTACGAGCAGTACTTC.

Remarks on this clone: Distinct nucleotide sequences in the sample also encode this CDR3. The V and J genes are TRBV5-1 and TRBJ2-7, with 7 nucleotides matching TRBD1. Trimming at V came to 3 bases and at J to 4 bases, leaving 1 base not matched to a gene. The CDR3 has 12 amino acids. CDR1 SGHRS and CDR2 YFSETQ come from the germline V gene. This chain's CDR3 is CASSSQGYEQYF. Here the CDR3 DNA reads TGCGCCAGCAGCTCACAGGGGTACGAGCAGTACTTC.

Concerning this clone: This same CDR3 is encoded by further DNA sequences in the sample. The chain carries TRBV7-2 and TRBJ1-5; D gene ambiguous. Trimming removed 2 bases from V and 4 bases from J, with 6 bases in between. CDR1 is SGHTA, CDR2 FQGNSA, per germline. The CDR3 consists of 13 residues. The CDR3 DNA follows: TGTGCCAGCAGCTTATTCCTTAATCAGCCCCAGCATTTT. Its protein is CASSLFLNQPQHF. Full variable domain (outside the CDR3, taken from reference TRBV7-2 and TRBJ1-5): GAGVSQSPSNKVTEKGKDVELRCDPISGHTALYWYRQSLGQGLEFLIYFQGNSAPDKSGLPSDRFSAERTGGSVSTLTIQRTQQEDSAVYLCASSLFLNQPQHFGDGTRLSIL.

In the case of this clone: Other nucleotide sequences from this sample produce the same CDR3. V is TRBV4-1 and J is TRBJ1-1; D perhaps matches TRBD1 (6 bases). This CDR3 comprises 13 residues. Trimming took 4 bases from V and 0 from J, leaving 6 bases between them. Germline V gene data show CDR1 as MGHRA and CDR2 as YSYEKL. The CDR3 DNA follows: TGCGCCAGCAGCCGGACAGTGAACACTGAAGCTTTCTTT. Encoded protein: CASSRTVNTEAFF.

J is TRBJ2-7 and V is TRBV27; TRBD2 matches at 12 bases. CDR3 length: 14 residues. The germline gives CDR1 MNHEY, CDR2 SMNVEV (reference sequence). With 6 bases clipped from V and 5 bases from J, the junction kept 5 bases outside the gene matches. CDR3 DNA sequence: TGTGCCAGCAGCCGAAGGACTAGCGGGAACGAGCAGTACTTC. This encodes CASSRRTSGNEQYF.

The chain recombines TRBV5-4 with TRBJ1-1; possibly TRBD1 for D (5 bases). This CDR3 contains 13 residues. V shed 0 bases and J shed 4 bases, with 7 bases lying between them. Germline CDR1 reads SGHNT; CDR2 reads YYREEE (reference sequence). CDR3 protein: CASSLGRGTEAFF. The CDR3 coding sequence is TGTGCCAGCAGCTTGGGTAGGGGCACTGAAGCTTTCTTT.

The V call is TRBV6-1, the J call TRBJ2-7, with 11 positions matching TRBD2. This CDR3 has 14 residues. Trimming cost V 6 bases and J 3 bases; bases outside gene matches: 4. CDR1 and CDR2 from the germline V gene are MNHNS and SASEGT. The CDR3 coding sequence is TGTGCCAGCAGGACTAGCGGGGTCCGCTACGAGCAGTACTTC. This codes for CASRTSGVRYEQYF.

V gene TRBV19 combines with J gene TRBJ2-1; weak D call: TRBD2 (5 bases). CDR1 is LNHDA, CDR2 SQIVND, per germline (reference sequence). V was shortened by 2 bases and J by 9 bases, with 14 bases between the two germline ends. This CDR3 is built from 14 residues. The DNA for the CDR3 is TGTGCCAGTAGTATATTATCCGGGGAAGGTGAGCAGTTCTTC. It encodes CASSILSGEGEQFF.